The 7 T cell receptor beta chains given below trace back to one sample, sequenced in a study of T cell responses to AZD1222 COVID-19 vaccine. Sequenced by immunoSEQ multiplex PCR; TCRdb stores in-frame clones only, minus some. The sample includes about 83,000 clones, approximately 85% of them seen just once. The sequencing used peripheral blood, collected on day 0 of AZD1222 vaccination. The receptor source for this set is an adult in good health.

V usage is TRBV6-5 and J usage is TRBJ1-2; no reliable D call. Trimming left V 0 bases short and J 4 bases short, with 6 bases between. There are 13 residues in the CDR3. Per germline, CDR1 MNHEY and CDR2 SVGAGI. CDR3 region: CASSYSGSYGYTF. CDR3 coding DNA: TGTGCCAGCAGTTACTCGGGCAGCTATGGCTACACCTTC.

The rearrangement uses TRBV25-1 and TRBJ1-2; D not resolved. V lost 1 base, J lost 1 base, and 7 bases lay in between. The CDR3 contains 14 residues. Germline CDR1 and CDR2: MGHDK and SYGVNS. The CDR3 region has the DNA TGTGCCAGCAGTGAATTGAATGATAACTATGGCTACACCTTC. Translating it yields CASSELNDNYGYTF.

The chain uses TRBV7-2 and TRBJ1-2; 9 nucleotides match TRBD1. V dropped 5 bases and J dropped 2; count of bases not matched to a gene: 9. CDR1 is SGHTA and CDR2 is FQGNSA in the germline V gene. The CDR3 totals 16 residues. Here the CDR3 DNA reads TGTGCCAGCAGCCCCTCGCCCGGGACAGGGAACTATGGCTACACCTTC. This codes for CASSPSPGTGNYGYTF.

The chain joins TRBV13 to TRBJ2-1, with TRBD2 identical over 8 bases. V lost 1 base and J lost 5; bases outside the gene matches: 4. This CDR3 is built from 15 residues. From germline, CDR1 is PRHDT and CDR2 FYEKMQ (reference sequence). In DNA form, the CDR3 reads TGTGCCAGCAGCTTAGAACTTAGCGGGAACAATGAGCAGTTCTTC. This encodes CASSLELSGNNEQFF.

The chain couples TRBV10-3 to TRBJ2-3; TRBD1 matches 9 bases. In germline, CDR1 is ENHRY, CDR2 SYGVKD. J lost 0 bases, V lost 4 bases, and 5 bases had no gene match. The CDR3 covers 16 residues. The CDR3 sequence is CAISVGTGQSTDTQYF. CDR3 DNA: TGTGCCATCAGTGTCGGGACAGGGCAAAGCACAGATACGCAGTATTTT.

This clone appeared a single time. The CDR3 DNA sequence: TGTGCCACCCTGCCGGGGCAAACTGAAGCTTTCTTT. This encodes CATLPGQTEAFF. The chain carries TRBV28 and TRBJ1-1; a possible D gene is TRBD1 (5 bases). CDR1 is MDHEN, CDR2 SYDVKM, per germline. The CDR3 is made up of 12 amino acids. V lost 10 bases to trimming and J lost 5 bases, with 14 bases between them.

This rearrangement joins TRBV6-1 to TRBJ2-3; 11 bases agree with TRBD2. CDR1 is MNHNS and CDR2 is SASEGT in the germline V gene. The CDR3 totals 18 residues. Unmatched junction bases numbered 11, after V lost 4 bases and J lost 2 bases. The CDR3 loop is CASSANSLSGGVTDTQYF. DNA for the CDR3: TGTGCCAGCAGTGCGAACTCCCTTAGCGGGGGGGTCACAGATACGCAGTATTTT.